These 17 T cell receptor beta chains were all obtained from the same sample, sequenced in a study of cytomegalovirus exposure and HLA in healthy donors. PCR involved 60 Vbeta and 13 Jbeta primers. Produced via immunoSEQ multiplex PCR; TCRdb's table is partial and in-frame only. In the table there are 150,000 to 200,000 clones, 80% to 90% of which are singletons. The material sequenced was PBMCs. The receptors were sampled from a man between 40 and 49 years old in good health and CMV-seropositive.

The chain employs TRBV7-2 and TRBJ2-5; 7 bases are a match to TRBD1. The better agreement between TRBJ2-7 and the DNA end casts doubt on the J call. The CDR3 sequence is 15 residues long. Germline loops: CDR1 SGHTA, CDR2 FQGNSA. CDR3 sequence: CASSFETGTPSEQYF. Here the CDR3 DNA reads TGTGCCAGCAGCTTCGAGACAGGGACCCCTTCCGAGCAGTACTTC.

This clone was recorded a few times. The chain employs TRBV5-5 and TRBJ1-3; D is uncertain. This CDR3 comprises 13 residues. Germline CDR1 is SGHKS and CDR2 is YYEKEE (reference sequence). The V end lost 0 bases, the J end lost 2 bases, and 3 bases lay between the germline ends. The CDR3 DNA follows: TGTGCCAGCAGCTTGGCTACTGGAAACACCATATATTTT. It codes for CASSLATGNTIYF. The complete variable domain, with remaining parts taken from reference TRBV5-5 and TRBJ1-3, reads DAGVTQSPTHLIKTRGQQVTLRCSPISGHKSVSWYQQVLGQGPQFIFQYYEKEERGRGNFPDRFSARQFPNYSSELNVNALLLGDSALYLCASSLATGNTIYFGEGSWLTVV.

The rearrangement links TRBV11-3 to TRBJ2-7, with TRBD1 matching over 7 bases. The CDR3 is made up of 12 amino acids. Trimming took 4 bases from V and 5 from J; bases not matched to a gene: 2. Germline CDR1 SGHNT, CDR2 YENEEA. The CDR3 reads CASSSQGHEQYF. Here the CDR3 DNA reads TGTGCCAGCAGCTCACAGGGGCACGAGCAGTACTTC.

The genes are TRBV5-6 and TRBJ2-1; 12 nucleotides agree with TRBD2. J gave up 2 bases and V 4 bases, and 7 bases lay outside the gene matches. The CDR3 loop spans 17 amino acids. From germline, CDR1 is SGHDT and CDR2 YYEEEE. The CDR3 DNA reads as TGTGCCAGCAGCCGCCAAGGACTAGCGGGACCCTACAATGAGCAGTTCTTC. It encodes CASSRQGLAGPYNEQFF.

This clone has a single count. The rearrangement uses TRBV6-5 and TRBJ1-1; TRBD1 agrees at 7 bases. Germline CDR1 MNHEY, CDR2 SVGAGI. The CDR3 contains 15 residues. The J segment lost 6 bases and the V segment lost 5 bases, leaving 12 bases of the junction unmatched. CDR3 sequence (DNA): TGTGCCAGCAGTCCACAGACAGGGATCTTGGCTGAAGCTTTCTTT. It translates to CASSPQTGILAEAFF.

This chain links TRBV10-3 with TRBJ1-2; D remains unclear. The CDR3 sequence is 14 residues long. In germline, CDR1 is ENHRY, CDR2 SYGVKD. Trimming cost V 7 bases and J 3 bases, with 15 bases left between them. CDR3 coding DNA: TGTGCCATCAACGTACAGAGCGGGGACTATGGCTACACCTTC. Amino acid sequence: CAINVQSGDYGYTF.

This clone was seen a handful of times. J is TRBJ2-3 and V is TRBV9; 7 nucleotides agree with TRBD1. CDR1 SGDLS and CDR2 YYNGEE come from the germline V gene. J was trimmed by 4 bases and V by 2 bases; bases with no gene match: 1. CDR3 length equals 13 residues. The CDR3 bases are TGTGCCAGCAGCGTTCAGGGGGCAGATACGCAGTATTTT. Translation: CASSVQGADTQYF.

This clone was detected only once. The chain has TRBV29-1 and TRBJ1-4; D is possibly TRBD1 (6 bases). V lost 6 bases to trimming and J lost 4 bases, with 12 bases between them. From germline, CDR1 is SQVTM and CDR2 ANQGSEA. The CDR3 has 13 residues. The CDR3 DNA reads TGCAGCGTCGGGGTAGGGGGTAATGAAAAACTGTTTTTT. It translates to CSVGVGGNEKLFF.

The J gene is TRBJ1-4, the V gene TRBV2, with 8 bases lining up with TRBD1. The V gene end was trimmed by 6 bases and the J gene end by 4 bases; junction bases not matched to a gene: 4. CDR3 size: 14 residues. Germline CDR1 SNHLY, CDR2 FYNNEI. CDR3 nucleotide sequence: TGTGCCAGCAGGCAGACAGGGGTTAATGAAAAACTGTTTTTT. It specifies CASRQTGVNEKLFF.

This sequence joins TRBV6-5 and TRBJ2-1; 7 bases align to TRBD2. The CDR3 has 16 amino acids. Germline loops: CDR1 MNHEY, CDR2 SVGAGI. The junction had 6 bases not matched to a gene; V was cut back by 4 bases and J by 0 bases. The CDR3 sequence: CASSFSRTSSYNEQFF. CDR3 nucleotide sequence: TGTGCCAGCAGTTTTAGTAGGACTAGCTCCTACAATGAGCAGTTCTTC.

V is TRBV6-5 and J is TRBJ1-2, with TRBD1 identical over 7 bases. Germline loops: CDR1 MNHEY, CDR2 SVGAGI. This CDR3 spans 14 amino acids. The V and J ends lost 6 bases and 7 bases, in that order; junction bases with no gene match: 11. CDR3 region: CASRELDRARGYTF. The DNA for the CDR3 is TGTGCCAGCAGAGAACTAGACAGGGCTCGTGGCTACACCTTC.

CDR3 amino acids: CASSRPPQRTEAFF. As DNA, the CDR3 is TGTGCCAGTAGTCGCCCTCCTCAGCGGACTGAAGCTTTCTTT. The chain has TRBV19 and TRBJ1-1, with D uncertain. The length of the CDR3 is 14 residues. Trimming left V 5 bases short and J 5 bases short, with 15 bases between. Germline V gives CDR1 LNHDA, CDR2 SQIVND (reference sequence).

The chain uses TRBV6-6 and TRBJ1-5; 9 bases line up with TRBD1. The CDR3 is 12 residues long. Germline lookup yields CDR1 MNHNY and CDR2 SVGAGI (reference sequence). The V and J ends lost 2 bases and 13 bases, in that order; junction bases with no gene match: 3. The CDR3, as DNA: TGTGCCAGCAGTTACAGGGACAGGGTACAGCATTTT. Translation: CASSYRDRVQHF.

This clone came up once. V gene TRBV6-5 combines with J gene TRBJ2-7; the match to TRBD2 covers 15 bases. The germline gives CDR1 MNHEY, CDR2 SVGAGI. The CDR3 covers 15 residues. V shed 8 bases, J shed 6 bases, and the junction held 8 bases outside the gene matches. CDR3 amino acids: CASGWTSGRAGEQYF. The CDR3 DNA reads TGTGCCAGCGGGTGGACTAGCGGGAGGGCTGGCGAGCAGTACTTC.

This chain connects TRBV7-9 to TRBJ1-2; 8 bases agree with TRBD1. CDR1 is SEHNR, CDR2 FQNEAQ, per germline (reference sequence). This CDR3 contains 14 residues. With 6 bases clipped from V and 3 bases from J, the junction kept 6 bases outside the gene matches. CDR3 amino acids: CASSHMTGDYGYTF. The DNA of the CDR3 is TGTGCCAGCAGTCACATGACAGGGGACTATGGCTACACCTTC.

The chain has TRBV5-1 and TRBJ1-2, with D possibly being TRBD1 (6 bases). V was clipped by 2 bases and J by 5 bases, with 16 bases between them. This CDR3 has 15 amino acids. CDR1 SGHRS and CDR2 YFSETQ come from the germline V gene. The DNA for the CDR3 is TGCGCCAGCAGCTTTATCCCGGAGGGGGGGTATGGCTACACCTTC. Protein product: CASSFIPEGGYGYTF.

This clone was counted a few times. This chain links TRBV5-6 with TRBJ2-2; no reliable D call. The CDR3 length is 12 residues. V lost 4 bases and J 6 bases, leaving 7 bases between the germline ends. CDR1 and CDR2 (germline): SGHDT, YYEEEE. Written as DNA, the CDR3 is TGTGCCAGCAGCGCAACAGCCGGGGAGCTGTTTTTT. It encodes CASSATAGELFF.